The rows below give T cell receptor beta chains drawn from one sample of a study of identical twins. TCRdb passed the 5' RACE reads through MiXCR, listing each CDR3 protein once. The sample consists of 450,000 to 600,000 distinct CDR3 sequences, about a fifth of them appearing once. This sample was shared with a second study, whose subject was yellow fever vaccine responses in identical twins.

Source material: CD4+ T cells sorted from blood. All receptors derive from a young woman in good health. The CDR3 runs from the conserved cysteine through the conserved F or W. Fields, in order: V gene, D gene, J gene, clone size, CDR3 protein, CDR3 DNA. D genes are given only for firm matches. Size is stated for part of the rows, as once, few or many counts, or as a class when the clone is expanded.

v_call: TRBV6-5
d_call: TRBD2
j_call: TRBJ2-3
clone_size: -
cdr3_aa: CASSYSGTRRDTQYF
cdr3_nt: TGTGCCAGCAGTTACTCCGGGACTAGGAGAGATACGCAGTATTTT

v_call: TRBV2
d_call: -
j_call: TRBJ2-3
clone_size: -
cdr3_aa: CASRWRVAAADTQYF
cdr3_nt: TGTGCCAGCAGATGGAGGGTGGCGGCAGCAGATACGCAGTATTTT

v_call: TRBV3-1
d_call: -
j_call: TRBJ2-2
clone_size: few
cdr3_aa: CASSQAGDLRNTGELFF
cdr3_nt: TGTGCCAGCAGCCAAGCGGGGGACCTCCGGAACACCGGGGAGCTGTTTTTT

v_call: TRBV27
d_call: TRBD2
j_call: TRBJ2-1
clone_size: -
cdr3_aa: CASRLAGASSYNEQFF
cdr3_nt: TGTGCCAGCAGACTAGCGGGGGCCTCATCCTACAATGAGCAGTTCTTC

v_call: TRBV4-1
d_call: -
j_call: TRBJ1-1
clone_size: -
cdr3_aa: CASSQFRGLTNTEAFF
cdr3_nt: TGCGCCAGCAGCCAATTCCGGGGGCTGACGAACACTGAAGCTTTCTTT

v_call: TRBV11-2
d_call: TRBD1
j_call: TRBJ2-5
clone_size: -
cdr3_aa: CASSLNRGRQETQYF
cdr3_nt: TGTGCCAGCAGCTTGAACAGGGGGCGGCAAGAGACCCAGTACTTC

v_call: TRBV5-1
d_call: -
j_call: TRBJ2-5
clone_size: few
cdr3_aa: CASSPGHQVGETQYF
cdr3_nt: TGCGCCAGCAGCCCGGGACACCAAGTTGGGGAGACCCAGTACTTC

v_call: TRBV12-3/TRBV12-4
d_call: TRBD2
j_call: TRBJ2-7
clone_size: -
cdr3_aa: CASTSSGSTSYEQYF
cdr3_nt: TGTGCCAGCACCAGTAGCGGGTCCACCTCCTACGAGCAGTACTTC

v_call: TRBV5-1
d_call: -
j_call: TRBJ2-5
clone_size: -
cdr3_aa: CASSLTGERETQYF
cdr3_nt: TGCGCCAGCAGCTTGACGGGGGAAAGAGAGACCCAGTACTTC

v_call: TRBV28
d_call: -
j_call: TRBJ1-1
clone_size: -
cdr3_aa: CASRAPGGWNTEAFF
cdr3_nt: TGTGCCAGCCGCGCTCCGGGGGGTTGGAACACTGAAGCTTTCTTT

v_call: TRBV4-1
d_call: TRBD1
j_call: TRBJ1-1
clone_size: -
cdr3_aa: CASSYPRDRVGGPEAFF
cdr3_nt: TGCGCCAGCAGCTATCCCCGGGACAGGGTGGGCGGTCCTGAAGCTTTCTTT

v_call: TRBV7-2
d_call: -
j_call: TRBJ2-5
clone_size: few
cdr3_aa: CASSLSIEGLETQYF
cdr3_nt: TGTGCCAGCAGCTTGTCAATCGAAGGGTTGGAGACCCAGTACTTC

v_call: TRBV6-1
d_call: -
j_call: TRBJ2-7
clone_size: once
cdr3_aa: CASSEDRAALYEQYF
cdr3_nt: TGTGCCAGCAGTGAAGACAGGGCGGCCCTATACGAGCAGTACTTC

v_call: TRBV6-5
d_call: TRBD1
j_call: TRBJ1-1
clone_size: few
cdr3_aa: CASSYGTGWGAFF
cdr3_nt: TGTGCCAGCAGTTACGGGACAGGGTGGGGAGCTTTCTTT

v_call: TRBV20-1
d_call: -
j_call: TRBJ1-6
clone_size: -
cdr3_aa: CSALGVFYNSPLHF
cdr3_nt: TGCAGTGCTCTGGGGGTCTTCTATAATTCACCCCTCCACTTT

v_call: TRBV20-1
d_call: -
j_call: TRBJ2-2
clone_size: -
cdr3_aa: CSAAWPGGELFF
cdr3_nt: TGCAGTGCCGCATGGCCGGGGGGGGAGCTGTTTTTT

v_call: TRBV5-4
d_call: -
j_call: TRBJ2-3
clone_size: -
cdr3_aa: CASSLGRAGSTDTQYF
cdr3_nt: TGTGCCAGCAGCTTGGGGCGGGCAGGGAGCACAGATACGCAGTATTTT

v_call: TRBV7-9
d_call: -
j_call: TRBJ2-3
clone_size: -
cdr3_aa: CASSLVLGTDTQYF
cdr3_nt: TGTGCCAGCAGCTTAGTATTGGGCACAGATACGCAGTATTTT

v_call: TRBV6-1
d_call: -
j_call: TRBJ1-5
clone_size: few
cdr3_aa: CASSTYRSNQPQHF
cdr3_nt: TGTGCCAGCAGCACGTATCGTAGCAATCAGCCCCAGCATTTT

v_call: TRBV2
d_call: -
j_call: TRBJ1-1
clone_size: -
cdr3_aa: CASSENSRAFF
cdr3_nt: TGTGCCAGCAGTGAAAATTCGAGAGCTTTCTTT

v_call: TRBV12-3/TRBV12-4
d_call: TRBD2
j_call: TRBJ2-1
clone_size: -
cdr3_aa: CASRKSSGGAGNEQFF
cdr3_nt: TGTGCCAGCAGAAAATCTAGCGGGGGGGCCGGAAATGAGCAGTTCTTC

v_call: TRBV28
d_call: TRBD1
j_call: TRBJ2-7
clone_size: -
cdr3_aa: CASSSLDRAYEQYF
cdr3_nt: TGTGCCAGCAGTTCCCTAGACAGGGCCTACGAGCAGTACTTC

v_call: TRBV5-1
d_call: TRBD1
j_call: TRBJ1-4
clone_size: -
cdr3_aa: CASSLTGGAVNEKLFF
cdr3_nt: TGCGCCAGCAGCTTAACAGGGGGCGCGGTCAATGAAAAACTGTTTTTT

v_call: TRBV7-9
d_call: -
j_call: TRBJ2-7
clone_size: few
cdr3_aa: CASSLVSVRPGYEQYF
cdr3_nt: TGTGCCAGCAGCTTAGTTTCTGTCCGGCCGGGCTACGAGCAGTACTTC

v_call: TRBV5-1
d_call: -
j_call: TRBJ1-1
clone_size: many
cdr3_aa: CASSLAGRENTEAFF
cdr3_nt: TGCGCCAGCAGCTTGGCCGGACGGGAGAACACTGAAGCTTTCTTT

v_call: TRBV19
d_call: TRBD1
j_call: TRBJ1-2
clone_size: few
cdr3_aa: CASGQDRVGDGYTF
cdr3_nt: TGTGCCAGCGGTCAAGACAGGGTAGGGGATGGCTACACCTTC

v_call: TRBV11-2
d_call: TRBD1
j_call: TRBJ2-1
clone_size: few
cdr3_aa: CASSLGDRMVEDVDEQFF
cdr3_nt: TGTGCCAGCAGCTTAGGGGACAGGATGGTCGAGGATGTCGATGAGCAGTTCTTC

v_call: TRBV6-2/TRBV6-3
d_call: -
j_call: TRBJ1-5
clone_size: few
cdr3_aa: CASTYQGNNQPQHF
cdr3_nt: TGTGCCAGCACTTACCAGGGGAACAATCAGCCCCAGCATTTT

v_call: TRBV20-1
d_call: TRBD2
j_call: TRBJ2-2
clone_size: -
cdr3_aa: CSAQTSGTGELFF
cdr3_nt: TGCAGTGCGCAAACTAGCGGCACCGGGGAGCTGTTTTTT

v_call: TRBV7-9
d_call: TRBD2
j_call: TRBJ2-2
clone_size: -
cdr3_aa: CASSLSGGAGELFF
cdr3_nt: TGTGCCAGCAGCCTCTCGGGAGGTGCCGGGGAGCTGTTTTTT

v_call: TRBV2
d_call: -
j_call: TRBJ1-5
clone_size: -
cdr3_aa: CASSRIASNQPQHF
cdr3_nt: TGTGCCAGCAGTAGGATAGCGAGCAATCAGCCCCAGCATTTT

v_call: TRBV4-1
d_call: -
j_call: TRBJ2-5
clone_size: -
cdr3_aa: CASSQGKGGGQETQYF
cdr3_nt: TGCGCCAGCAGCCAAGGAAAGGGAGGGGGCCAAGAGACCCAGTACTTC

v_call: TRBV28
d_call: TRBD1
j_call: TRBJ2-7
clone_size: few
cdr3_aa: CASSSPGQGLEQYF
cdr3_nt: TGTGCCAGCAGTTCTCCGGGACAGGGGCTCGAGCAGTACTTC

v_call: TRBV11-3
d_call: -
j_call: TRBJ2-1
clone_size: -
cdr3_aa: CASSLVGGQTSYNEQFF
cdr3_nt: TGTGCCAGCAGCTTAGTTGGAGGACAGACCTCCTACAATGAGCAGTTCTTC

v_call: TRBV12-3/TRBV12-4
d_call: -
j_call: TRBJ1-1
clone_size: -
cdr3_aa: CASRKTGGNTEAFF
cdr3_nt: TGTGCCAGCAGGAAAACAGGTGGTAACACTGAAGCTTTCTTT

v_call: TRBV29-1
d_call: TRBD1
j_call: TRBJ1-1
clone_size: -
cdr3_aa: CSAQGEGEAFF
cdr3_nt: TGCAGCGCCCAGGGGGAGGGTGAAGCTTTCTTT

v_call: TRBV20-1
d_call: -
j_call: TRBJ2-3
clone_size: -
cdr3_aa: CSAMGQHADTQYF
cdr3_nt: TGCAGTGCTATGGGGCAGCATGCAGATACGCAGTATTTT

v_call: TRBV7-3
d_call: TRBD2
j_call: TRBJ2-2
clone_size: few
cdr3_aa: CASSLQAGGNTGELFF
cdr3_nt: TGTGCCAGCAGCCTACAAGCGGGAGGGAACACCGGGGAGCTGTTTTTT

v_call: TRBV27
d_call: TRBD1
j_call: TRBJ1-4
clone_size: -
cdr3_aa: CASSVQTGMGATNEKLFF
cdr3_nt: TGTGCCAGCAGTGTCCAGACAGGGATGGGAGCAACTAATGAAAAACTGTTTTTT

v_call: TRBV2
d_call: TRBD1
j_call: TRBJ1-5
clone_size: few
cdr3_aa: CASSERTGPNQPQHF
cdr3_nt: TGTGCCAGCAGTGAGAGGACAGGGCCCAATCAGCCCCAGCATTTT

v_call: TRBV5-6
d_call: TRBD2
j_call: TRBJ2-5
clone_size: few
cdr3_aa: CASSTGTSGETQYF
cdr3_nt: TGTGCCAGCAGCACCGGGACTAGCGGGGAGACCCAGTACTTC

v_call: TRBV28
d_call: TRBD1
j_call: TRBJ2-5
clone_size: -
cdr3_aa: CASSYQGARETQYF
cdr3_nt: TGTGCCAGCAGTTATCAGGGGGCCCGCGAGACCCAGTACTTC

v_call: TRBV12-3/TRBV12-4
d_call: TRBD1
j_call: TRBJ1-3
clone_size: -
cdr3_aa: CASTRDRPTSGNTIYF
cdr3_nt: TGTGCCAGCACCAGGGACAGGCCTACCTCTGGAAACACCATATATTTT

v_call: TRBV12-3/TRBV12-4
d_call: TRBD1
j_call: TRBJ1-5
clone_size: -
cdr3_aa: CVSSTTDRALGQPQHF
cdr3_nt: TGTGTCAGCAGTACAACCGACAGGGCGCTCGGTCAGCCCCAGCATTTT

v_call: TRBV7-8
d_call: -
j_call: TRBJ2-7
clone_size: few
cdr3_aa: CASSLQGPPEQYF
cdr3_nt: TGTGCCAGCAGCTTACAGGGCCCACCCGAGCAGTACTTC

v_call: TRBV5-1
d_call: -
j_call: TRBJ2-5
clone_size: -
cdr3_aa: CASSKRDATETQYF
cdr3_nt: TGCGCCAGCAGTAAGCGAGACGCTACAGAGACCCAGTACTTC

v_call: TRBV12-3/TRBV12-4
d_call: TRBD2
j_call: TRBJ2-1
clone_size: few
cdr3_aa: CASSPPSGVDEQFF
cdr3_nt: TGTGCCAGCAGCCCCCCTAGCGGGGTCGATGAGCAGTTCTTC

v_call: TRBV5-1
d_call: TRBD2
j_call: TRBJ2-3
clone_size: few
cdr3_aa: CASSPGTSGGEHTDTQYF
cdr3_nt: TGCGCCAGCAGTCCTGGGACTAGCGGGGGCGAACACACAGATACGCAGTATTTT

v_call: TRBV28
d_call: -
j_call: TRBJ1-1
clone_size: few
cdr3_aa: CASSSRTKPPSTEAFF
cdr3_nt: TGTGCCAGCAGTTCGCGGACAAAACCACCTAGCACTGAAGCTTTCTTT

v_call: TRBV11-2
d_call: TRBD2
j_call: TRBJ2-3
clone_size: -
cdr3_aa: CASSLDGTSGRSTDTQYF
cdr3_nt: TGTGCCAGCAGCTTAGACGGGACTAGCGGGAGAAGCACAGATACGCAGTATTTT

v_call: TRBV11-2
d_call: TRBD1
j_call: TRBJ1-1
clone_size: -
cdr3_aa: CASSTQGANTEAFF
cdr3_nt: TGTGCCAGCAGCACACAGGGGGCGAACACTGAAGCTTTCTTT

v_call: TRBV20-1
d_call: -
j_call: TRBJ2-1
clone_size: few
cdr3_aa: CSASWRDYNEQFF
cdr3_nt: TGCAGTGCTAGCTGGCGGGATTACAATGAGCAGTTCTTC

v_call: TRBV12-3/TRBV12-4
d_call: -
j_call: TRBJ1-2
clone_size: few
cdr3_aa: CASSPQVDYGYTF
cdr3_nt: TGTGCCAGCAGTCCACAGGTAGACTATGGCTACACCTTC

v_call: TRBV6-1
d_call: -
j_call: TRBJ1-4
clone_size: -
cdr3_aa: CASSRALLGEKLFF
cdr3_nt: TGTGCCAGCAGTCGGGCCCTTCTTGGGGAAAAACTGTTTTTT

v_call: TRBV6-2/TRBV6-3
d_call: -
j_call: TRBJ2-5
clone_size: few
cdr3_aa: CASSSGLGTQYF
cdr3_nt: TGTGCCAGCAGTTCCGGCCTTGGGACCCAGTACTTC

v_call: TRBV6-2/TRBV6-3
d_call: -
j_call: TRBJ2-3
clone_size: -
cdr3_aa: CASSYGLATSTDTQYF
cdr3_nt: TGTGCCAGCAGTTATGGGCTAGCAACTAGCACAGATACGCAGTATTTT